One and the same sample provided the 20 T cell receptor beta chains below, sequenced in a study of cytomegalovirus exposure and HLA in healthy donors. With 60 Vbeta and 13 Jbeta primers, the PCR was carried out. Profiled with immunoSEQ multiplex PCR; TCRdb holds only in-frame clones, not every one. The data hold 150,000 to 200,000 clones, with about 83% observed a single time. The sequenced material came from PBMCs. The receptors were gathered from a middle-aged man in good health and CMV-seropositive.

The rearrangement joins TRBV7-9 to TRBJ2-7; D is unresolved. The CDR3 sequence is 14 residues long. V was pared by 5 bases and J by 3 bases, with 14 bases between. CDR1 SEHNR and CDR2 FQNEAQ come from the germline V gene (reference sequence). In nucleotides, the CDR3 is TGTGCCAGCAGCCCGCCTTTAGAGAACTACGAGCAGTACTTC. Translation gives CASSPPLENYEQYF.

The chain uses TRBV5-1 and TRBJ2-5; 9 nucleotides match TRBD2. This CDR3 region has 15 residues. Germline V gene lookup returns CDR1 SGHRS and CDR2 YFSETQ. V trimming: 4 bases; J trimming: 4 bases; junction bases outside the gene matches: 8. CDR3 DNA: TGCGCCAGCAGCCGGGATAGCGGGAGTGTAGAGACCCAGTACTTC. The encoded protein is CASSRDSGSVETQYF.

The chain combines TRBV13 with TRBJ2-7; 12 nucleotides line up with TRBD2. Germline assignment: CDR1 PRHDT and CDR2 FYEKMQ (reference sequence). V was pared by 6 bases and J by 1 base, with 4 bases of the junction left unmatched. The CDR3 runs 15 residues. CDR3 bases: TGTGCCAGCAGACTAGCGGGAGGATGGTCCTACGAGCAGTACTTC. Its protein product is CASRLAGGWSYEQYF. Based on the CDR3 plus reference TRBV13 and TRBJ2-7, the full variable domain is AAGVIQSPRHLIKEKRETATLKCYPIPRHDTVYWYQQGPGQDPQFLISFYEKMQSDKGSIPDRFSAQQFSDYHSELNMSSLELGDSALYFCASRLAGGWSYEQYFGPGTRLTVT.

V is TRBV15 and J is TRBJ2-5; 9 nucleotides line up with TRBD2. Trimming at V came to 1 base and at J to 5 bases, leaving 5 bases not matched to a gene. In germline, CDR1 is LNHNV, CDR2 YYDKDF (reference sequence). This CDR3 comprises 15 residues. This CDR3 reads CATSRGSGSGETQYF. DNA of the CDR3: TGTGCCACCAGCAGAGGTAGCGGGAGCGGGGAGACCCAGTACTTC.

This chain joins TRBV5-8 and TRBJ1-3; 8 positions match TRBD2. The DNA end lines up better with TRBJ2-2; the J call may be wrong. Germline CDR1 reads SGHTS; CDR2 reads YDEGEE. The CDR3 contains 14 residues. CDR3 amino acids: CASIGGRTTGELFF. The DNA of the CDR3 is TGTGCCAGCATAGGCGGGAGGACCACCGGGGAGCTGTTTTTT.

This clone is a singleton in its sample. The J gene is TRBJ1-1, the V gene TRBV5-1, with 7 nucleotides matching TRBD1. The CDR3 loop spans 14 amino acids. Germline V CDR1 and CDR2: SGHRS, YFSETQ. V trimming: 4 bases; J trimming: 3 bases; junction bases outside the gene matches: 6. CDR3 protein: CASSADRIDTEAFF. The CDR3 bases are TGCGCCAGCAGCGCGGACAGGATAGACACTGAAGCTTTCTTT.

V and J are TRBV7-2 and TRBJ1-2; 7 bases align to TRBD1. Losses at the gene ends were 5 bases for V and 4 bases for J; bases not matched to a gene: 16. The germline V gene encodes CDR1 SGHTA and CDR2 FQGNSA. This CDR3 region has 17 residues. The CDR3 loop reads CASSPYVGQPPAYGYTF. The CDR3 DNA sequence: TGTGCCAGCAGCCCTTATGTGGGACAGCCCCCGGCCTATGGCTACACCTTC.

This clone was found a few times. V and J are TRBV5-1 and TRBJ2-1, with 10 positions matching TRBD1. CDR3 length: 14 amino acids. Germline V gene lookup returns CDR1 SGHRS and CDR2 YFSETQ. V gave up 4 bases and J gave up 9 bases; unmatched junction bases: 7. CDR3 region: CASSLGQGVSEQFF. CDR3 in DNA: TGCGCCAGCAGCCTCGGACAGGGGGTCAGTGAGCAGTTCTTC.

The CDR3 DNA reads TGTGCCAGCAGTGACTCAAGCAGGGGTAGGCCAGCTTTCTTT. Translating it yields CASSDSSRGRPAFF. This rearrangement joins TRBV6-4 to TRBJ1-1; TRBD1 is a possible D gene (6 bases). V lost 0 bases and J lost 10, with 15 bases in between. CDR3 length: 14 residues. CDR1 and CDR2 (germline): MRHNA, SNTAGT.

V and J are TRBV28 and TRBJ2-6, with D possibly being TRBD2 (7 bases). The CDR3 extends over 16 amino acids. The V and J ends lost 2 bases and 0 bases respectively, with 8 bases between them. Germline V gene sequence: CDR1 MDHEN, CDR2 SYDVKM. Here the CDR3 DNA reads TGTGCCAGCAGTTTAGGGGGGGCCTCTGGGGCCAACGTCCTGACTTTC. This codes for CASSLGGASGANVLTF.

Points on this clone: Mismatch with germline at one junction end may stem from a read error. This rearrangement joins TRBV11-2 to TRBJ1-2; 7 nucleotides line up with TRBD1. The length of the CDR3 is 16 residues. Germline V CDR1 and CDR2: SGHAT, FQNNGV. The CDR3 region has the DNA TGTGCCAGCAGCCCAAGTCACAGACAGGGTCTCTATGTCTACACCTTC. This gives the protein CASSPSHRQGLYVYTF. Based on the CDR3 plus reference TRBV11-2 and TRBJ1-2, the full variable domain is EAGVAQSPRYKIIEKRQSVAFWCNPISGHATLYWYQQILGQGPKLLIQFQNNGVVDDSQLPKDRFSAERLKGVDSTLKIQPAKLEDSAVYLCASSPSHRQGLYVYTFGSGTRLTVV.

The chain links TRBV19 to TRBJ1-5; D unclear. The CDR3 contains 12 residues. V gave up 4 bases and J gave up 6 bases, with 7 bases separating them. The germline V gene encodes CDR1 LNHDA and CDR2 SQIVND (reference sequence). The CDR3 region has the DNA TGTGCCAGTAGTACCGCGATTCAGCCCCAGCATTTT. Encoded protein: CASSTAIQPQHF.

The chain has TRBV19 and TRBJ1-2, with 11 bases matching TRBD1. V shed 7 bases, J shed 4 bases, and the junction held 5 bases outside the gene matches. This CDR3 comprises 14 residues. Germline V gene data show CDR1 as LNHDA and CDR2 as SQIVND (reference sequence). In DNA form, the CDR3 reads TGTGCCAGTATCGGACAGGGGGCGGGCTATGGCTACACCTTC. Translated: CASIGQGAGYGYTF.

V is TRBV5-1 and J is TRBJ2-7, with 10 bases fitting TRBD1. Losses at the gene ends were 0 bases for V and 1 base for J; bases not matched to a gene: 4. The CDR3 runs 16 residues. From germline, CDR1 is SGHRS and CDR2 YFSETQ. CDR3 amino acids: CASSLAGQGVSYEQYF. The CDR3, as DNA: TGCGCCAGCAGCTTGGCCGGACAGGGGGTGTCCTACGAGCAGTACTTC.

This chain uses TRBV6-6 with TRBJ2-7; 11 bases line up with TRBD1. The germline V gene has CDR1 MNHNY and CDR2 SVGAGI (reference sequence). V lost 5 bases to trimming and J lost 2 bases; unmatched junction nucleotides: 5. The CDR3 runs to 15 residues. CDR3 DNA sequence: TGTGCCAGCAGTCAAGGACAGGGGGCGGCCTACGAGCAGTACTTC. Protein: CASSQGQGAAYEQYF.

CDR3 nucleotide sequence: TGTGCCAGCAGCAGGACAGGGGAGAGCACCGGGGAGCTGTTTTTT. This gives the protein CASSRTGESTGELFF. J is TRBJ2-2 and V is TRBV6-4; 9 positions agree with TRBD1. V shed 6 bases, J shed 4 bases, and the junction held 6 bases outside the gene matches. Germline V gene sequence: CDR1 MRHNA, CDR2 SNTAGT. This CDR3 comprises 15 residues.

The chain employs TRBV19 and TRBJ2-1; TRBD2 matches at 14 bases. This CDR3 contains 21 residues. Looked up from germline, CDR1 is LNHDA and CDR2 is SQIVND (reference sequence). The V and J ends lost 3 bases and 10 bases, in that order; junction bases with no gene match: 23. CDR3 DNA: TGTGCCAGTAGTATCGACGCACACCCCGGGACTAGCGGGAGAAAAATCCGGGAGCAGTTCTTC. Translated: CASSIDAHPGTSGRKIREQFF.

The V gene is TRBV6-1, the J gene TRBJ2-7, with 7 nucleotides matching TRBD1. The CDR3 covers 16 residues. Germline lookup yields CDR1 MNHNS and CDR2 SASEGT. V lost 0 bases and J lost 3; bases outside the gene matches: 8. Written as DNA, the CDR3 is TGTGCCAGCAGTGAAGCTGATAGGACAGGATACTACGAGCAGTACTTC. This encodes CASSEADRTGYYEQYF.

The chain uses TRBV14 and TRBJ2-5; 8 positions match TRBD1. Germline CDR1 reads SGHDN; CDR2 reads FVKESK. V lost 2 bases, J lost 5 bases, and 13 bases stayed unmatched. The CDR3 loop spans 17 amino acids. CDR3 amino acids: CASSQIRDRRTGETQYF. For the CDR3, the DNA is TGTGCCAGCAGCCAAATCCGGGACAGGCGGACGGGGGAGACCCAGTACTTC.

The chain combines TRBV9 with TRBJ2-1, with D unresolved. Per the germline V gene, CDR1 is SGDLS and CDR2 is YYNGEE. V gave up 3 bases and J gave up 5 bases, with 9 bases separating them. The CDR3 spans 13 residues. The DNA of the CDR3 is TGTGCCAGCAGCGCATCTATCGACAATGAGCAGTTCTTC. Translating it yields CASSASIDNEQFF.